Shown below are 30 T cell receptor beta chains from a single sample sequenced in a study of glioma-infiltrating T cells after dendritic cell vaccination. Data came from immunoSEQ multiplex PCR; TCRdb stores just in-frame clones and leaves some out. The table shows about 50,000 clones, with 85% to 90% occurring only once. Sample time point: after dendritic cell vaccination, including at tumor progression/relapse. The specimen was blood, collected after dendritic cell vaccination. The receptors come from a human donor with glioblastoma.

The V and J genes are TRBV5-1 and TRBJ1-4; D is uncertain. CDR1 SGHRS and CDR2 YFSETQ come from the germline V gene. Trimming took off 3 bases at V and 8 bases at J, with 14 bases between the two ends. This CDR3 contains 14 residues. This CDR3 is CASSSPGLGEKLFF. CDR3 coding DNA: TGCGCCAGCAGCTCCCCGGGGTTGGGAGAAAAACTGTTTTTT.

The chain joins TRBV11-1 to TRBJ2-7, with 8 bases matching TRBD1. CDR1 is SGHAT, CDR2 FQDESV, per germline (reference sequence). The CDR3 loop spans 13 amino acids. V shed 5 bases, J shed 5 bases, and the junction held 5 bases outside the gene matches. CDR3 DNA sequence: TGTGCCAGCAGCCTCCCAGGGGGCCACGAGCAGTACTTC. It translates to CASSLPGGHEQYF.

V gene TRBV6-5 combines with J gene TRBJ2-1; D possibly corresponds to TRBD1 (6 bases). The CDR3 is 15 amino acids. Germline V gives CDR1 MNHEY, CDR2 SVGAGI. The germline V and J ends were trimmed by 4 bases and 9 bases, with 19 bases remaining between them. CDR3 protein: CASSWGPGAASEQFF. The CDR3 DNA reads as TGTGCCAGCAGTTGGGGGCCCGGGGCCGCAAGTGAGCAGTTCTTC.

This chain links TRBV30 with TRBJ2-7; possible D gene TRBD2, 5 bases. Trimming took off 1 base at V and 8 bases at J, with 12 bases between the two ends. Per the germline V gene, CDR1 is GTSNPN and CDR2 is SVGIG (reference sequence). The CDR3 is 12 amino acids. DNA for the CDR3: TGTGCCTGGAGTGAGGTGGAGGAAAAGCAGTACTTC. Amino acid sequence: CAWSEVEEKQYF.

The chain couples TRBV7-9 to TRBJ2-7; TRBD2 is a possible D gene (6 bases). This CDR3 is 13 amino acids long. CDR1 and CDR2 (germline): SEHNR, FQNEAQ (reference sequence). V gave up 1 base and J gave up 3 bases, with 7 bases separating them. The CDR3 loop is CASSLGEVYEQYF. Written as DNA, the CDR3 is TGTGCCAGCAGCTTAGGGGAGGTCTACGAGCAGTACTTC.

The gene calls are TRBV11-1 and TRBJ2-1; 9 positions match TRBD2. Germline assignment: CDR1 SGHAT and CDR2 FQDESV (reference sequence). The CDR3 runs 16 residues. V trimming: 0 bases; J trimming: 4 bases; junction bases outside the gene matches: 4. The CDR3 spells CASSLAGTSLYNEQFF. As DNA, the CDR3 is TGTGCCAGCAGCTTAGCCGGGACTAGCTTATACAATGAGCAGTTCTTC.

CDR3: CASSLVSTELHEQYF. DNA of the CDR3: TGTGCCAGCAGCTTAGTCTCTACCGAACTTCACGAGCAGTACTTC. This sequence joins TRBV7-2 and TRBJ2-7; no reliable D call. The CDR3 is 15 residues long. CDR1 and CDR2 (germline): SGHTA, FQGNSA. Trimming removed 1 base at V and 5 bases at J, with 15 bases between.

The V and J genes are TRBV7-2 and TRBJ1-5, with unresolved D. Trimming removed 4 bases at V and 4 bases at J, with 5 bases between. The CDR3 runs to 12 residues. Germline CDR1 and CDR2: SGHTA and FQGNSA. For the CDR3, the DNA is TGTGCCAGCAGCTCCTATAATCAGCCCCAGCATTTT. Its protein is CASSSYNQPQHF.

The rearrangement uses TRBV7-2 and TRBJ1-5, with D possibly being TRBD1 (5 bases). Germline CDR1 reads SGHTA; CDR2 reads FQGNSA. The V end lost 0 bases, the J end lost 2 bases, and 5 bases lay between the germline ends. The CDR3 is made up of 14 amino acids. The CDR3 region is CASSLAGGNQPQHF. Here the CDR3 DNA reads TGTGCCAGCAGCTTAGCAGGGGGCAATCAGCCCCAGCATTTT.

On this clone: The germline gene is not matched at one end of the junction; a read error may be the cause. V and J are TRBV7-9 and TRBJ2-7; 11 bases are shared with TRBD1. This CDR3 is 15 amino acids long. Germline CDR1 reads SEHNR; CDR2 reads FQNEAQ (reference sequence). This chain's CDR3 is CASSLDRGRGTITHF. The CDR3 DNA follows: TGTGCCAGCAGCCTGGACAGGGGGCGCGGGACCATTACTCACTTC. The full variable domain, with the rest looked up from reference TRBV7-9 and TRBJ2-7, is DTGVSQNPRHKITKRGQNVTFRCDPISEHNRLYWYRQTLGQGPEFLTYFQNEAQLEKSRLLSDRFSAERPKGSFSTLEIQRTEQGDSAMYLCASSLDRGRGTITHFGPGTRLTVT.

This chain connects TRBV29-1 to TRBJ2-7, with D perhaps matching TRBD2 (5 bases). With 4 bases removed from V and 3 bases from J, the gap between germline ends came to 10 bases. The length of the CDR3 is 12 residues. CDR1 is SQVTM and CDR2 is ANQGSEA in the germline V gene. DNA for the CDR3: TGCAGCGTTGTACGGGATGACTACGAGCAGTACTTC. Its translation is CSVVRDDYEQYF.

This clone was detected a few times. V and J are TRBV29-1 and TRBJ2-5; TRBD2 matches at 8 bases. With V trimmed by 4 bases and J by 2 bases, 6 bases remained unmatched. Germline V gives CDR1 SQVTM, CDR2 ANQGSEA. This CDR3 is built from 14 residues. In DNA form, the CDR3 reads TGCAGCGTTGCCGCGGGGGGATTTCAAGAGACCCAGTACTTC. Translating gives CSVAAGGFQETQYF.

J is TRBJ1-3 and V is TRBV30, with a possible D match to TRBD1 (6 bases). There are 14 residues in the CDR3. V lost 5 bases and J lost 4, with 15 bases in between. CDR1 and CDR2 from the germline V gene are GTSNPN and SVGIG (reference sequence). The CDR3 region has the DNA TGTGCCTGGTTCCCGGCGGGGGGCGGAAACACCATATATTTT. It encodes CAWFPAGGGNTIYF.

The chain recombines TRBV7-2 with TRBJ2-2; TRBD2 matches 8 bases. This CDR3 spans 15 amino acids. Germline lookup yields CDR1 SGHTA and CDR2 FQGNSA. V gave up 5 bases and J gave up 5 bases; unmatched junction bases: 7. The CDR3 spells CASSPGGARTGELFF. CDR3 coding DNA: TGTGCCAGCAGCCCCGGGGGGGCCAGAACCGGGGAGCTGTTTTTT.

CDR3 sequence (DNA): TGTGCCAGCAGCCAGGGGACTAGCCAAGAGACCCAGTACTTC. Translation: CASSQGTSQETQYF. The chain joins TRBV4-2 to TRBJ2-5; 8 bases align to TRBD2. The CDR3 spans 14 residues. Germline V CDR1 and CDR2: LGHNA, YNFKEQ. V lost 3 bases, J lost 1 base, and 1 base stayed unmatched.

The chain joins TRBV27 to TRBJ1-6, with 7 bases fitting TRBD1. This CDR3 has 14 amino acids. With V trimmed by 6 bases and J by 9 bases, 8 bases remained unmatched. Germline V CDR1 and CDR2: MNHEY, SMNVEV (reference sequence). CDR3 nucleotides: TGTGCCAGCAGCTTGCGTACAGGGGCTTCACCCCTCCACTTT. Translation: CASSLRTGASPLHF.

The CDR3 sequence is CASSYSGNDYGYTF. The CDR3 nucleotides read TGTGCCAGCAGTTACTCGGGCAACGACTATGGCTACACCTTC. The chain recombines TRBV6-5 with TRBJ1-2; no firm D call. The germline V gene has CDR1 MNHEY and CDR2 SVGAGI. The CDR3 is 14 residues long. The ends were cut back, 0 bases at V and 3 bases at J, with 8 bases in the middle.

CDR3 region: CSAAGDYGYTF. CDR3 DNA: TGCAGTGCGGCAGGGGACTATGGCTACACCTTC. The chain joins TRBV20-1 to TRBJ1-2; D might be TRBD1 (6 bases). V was clipped by 6 bases and J by 3 bases, with 8 bases between them. The length of the CDR3 is 11 residues. CDR1 and CDR2 from the germline V gene are DFQATT and SNEGSKA (reference sequence).

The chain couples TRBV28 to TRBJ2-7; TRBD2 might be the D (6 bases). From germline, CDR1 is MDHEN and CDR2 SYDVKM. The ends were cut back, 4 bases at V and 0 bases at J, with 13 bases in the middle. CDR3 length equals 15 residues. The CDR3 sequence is CASSSPDYLSYEQYF. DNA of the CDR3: TGTGCCAGCAGTTCCCCGGACTACCTCTCCTACGAGCAGTACTTC.

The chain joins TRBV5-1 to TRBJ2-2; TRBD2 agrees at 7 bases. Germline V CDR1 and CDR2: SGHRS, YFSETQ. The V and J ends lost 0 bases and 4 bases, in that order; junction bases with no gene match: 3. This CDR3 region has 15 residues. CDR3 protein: CASSLATSVTGELFF. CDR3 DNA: TGCGCCAGCAGCTTGGCCACTAGCGTCACCGGGGAGCTGTTTTTT.

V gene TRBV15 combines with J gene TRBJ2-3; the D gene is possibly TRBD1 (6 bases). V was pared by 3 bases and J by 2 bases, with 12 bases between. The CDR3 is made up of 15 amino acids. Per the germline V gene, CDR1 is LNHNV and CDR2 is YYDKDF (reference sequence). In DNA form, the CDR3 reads TGTGCCACCAGCAGTTTAGACAGGAACACAGATACGCAGTATTTT. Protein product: CATSSLDRNTDTQYF.

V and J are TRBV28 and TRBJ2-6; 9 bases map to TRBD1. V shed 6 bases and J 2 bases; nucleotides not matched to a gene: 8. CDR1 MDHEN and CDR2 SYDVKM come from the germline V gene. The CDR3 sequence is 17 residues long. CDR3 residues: CASSLGTGTTGANVLTF. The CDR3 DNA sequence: TGTGCCAGCAGCCTCGGGACAGGGACGACTGGGGCCAACGTCCTGACTTTC.

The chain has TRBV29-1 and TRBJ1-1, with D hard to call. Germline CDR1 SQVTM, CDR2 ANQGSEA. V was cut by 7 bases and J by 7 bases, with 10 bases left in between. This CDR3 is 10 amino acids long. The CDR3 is CSASPGEAFF. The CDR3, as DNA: TGCAGCGCATCCCCGGGTGAAGCTTTCTTT.

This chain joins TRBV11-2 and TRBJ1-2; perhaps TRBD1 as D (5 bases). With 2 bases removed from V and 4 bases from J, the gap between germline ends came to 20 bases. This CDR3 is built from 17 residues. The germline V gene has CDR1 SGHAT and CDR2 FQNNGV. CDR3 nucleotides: TGTGCCAGCAGCTTACAACCCGCACAGGCCCCGCTCTATGGCTACACCTTC. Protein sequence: CASSLQPAQAPLYGYTF.

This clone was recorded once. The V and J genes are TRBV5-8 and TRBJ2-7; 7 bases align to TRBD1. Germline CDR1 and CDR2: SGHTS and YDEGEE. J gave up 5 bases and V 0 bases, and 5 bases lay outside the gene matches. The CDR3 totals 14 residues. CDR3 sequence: CASSLDRGSDEQYF. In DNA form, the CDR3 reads TGTGCCAGCAGCTTGGACAGGGGATCGGACGAGCAGTACTTC.

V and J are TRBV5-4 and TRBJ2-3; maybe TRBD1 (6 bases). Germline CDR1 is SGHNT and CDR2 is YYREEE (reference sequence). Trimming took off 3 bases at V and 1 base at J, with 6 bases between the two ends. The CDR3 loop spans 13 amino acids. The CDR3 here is CASSYRGTDTQYF. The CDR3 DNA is TGTGCCAGCAGCTACAGGGGCACAGATACGCAGTATTTT.

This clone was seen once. The CDR3, as DNA: TGTGCCAGCAGCGAGGACAGGCGATATGGCTACACCTTC. Its protein product is CASSEDRRYGYTF. V usage is TRBV2 and J usage is TRBJ1-2; 7 nucleotides line up with TRBD1. Germline V gene sequence: CDR1 SNHLY, CDR2 FYNNEI. The CDR3 contains 13 residues. V shed 6 bases and J 5 bases; nucleotides not matched to a gene: 6. Full variable domain (missing parts from reference TRBV2 and TRBJ1-2): EPEVTQTPSHQVTQMGQEVILRCVPISNHLYFYWYRQILGQKVEFLVSFYNNEISEKSEIFDDQFSVERPDGSNFTLKIRSTKLEDSAMYFCASSEDRRYGYTFGSGTRLTVV.

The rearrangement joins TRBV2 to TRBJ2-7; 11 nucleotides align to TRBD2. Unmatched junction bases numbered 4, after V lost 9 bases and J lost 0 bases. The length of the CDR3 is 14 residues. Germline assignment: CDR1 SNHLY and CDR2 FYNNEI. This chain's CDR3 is CASSSGGASYEQYF. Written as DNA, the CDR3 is TGTGCCAGTAGTAGCGGGGGGGCCTCCTACGAGCAGTACTTC. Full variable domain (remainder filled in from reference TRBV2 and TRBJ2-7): EPEVTQTPSHQVTQMGQEVILRCVPISNHLYFYWYRQILGQKVEFLVSFYNNEISEKSEIFDDQFSVERPDGSNFTLKIRSTKLEDSAMYFCASSSGGASYEQYFGPGTRLTVT.

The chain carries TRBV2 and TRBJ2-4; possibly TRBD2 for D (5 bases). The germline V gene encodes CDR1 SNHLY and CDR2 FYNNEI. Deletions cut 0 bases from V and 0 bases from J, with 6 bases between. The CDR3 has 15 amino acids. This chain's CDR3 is CASSEARVAKNIQYF. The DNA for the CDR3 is TGTGCCAGCAGTGAAGCGAGGGTAGCCAAAAACATTCAGTACTTC.

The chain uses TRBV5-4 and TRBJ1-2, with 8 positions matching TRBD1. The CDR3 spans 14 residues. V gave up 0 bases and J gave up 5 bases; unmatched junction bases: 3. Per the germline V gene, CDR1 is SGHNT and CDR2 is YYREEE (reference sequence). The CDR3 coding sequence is TGTGCCAGCAGCTTGGCCGGGACAGGTTATGGCTACACCTTC. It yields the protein CASSLAGTGYGYTF.